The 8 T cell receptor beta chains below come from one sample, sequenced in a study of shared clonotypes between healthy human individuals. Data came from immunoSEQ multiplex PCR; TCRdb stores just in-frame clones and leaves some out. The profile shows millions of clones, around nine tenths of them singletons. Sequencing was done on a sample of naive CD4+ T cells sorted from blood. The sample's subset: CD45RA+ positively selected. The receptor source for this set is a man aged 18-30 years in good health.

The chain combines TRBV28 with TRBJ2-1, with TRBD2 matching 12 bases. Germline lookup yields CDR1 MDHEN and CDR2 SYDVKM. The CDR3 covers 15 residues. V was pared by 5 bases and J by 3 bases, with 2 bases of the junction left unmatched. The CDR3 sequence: CASSETSGGYNEQFF. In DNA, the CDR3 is TGTGCCAGCAGTGAGACTAGCGGGGGCTACAATGAGCAGTTCTTC.

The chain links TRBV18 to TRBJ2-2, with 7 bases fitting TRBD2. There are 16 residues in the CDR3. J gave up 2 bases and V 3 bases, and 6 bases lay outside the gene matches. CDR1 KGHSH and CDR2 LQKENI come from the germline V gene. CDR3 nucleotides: TGTGCCAGCTCACCTGTACTAGCGAGTAACACCGGGGAGCTGTTTTTT. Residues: CASSPVLASNTGELFF.

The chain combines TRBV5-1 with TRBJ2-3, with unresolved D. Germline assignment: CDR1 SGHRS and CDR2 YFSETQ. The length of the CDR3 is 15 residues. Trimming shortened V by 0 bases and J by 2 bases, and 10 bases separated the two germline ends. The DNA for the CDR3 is TGCGCCAGCAGCTTGGCTCCCAGCAACACAGATACGCAGTATTTT. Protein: CASSLAPSNTDTQYF. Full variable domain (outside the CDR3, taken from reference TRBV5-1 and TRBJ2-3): KAGVTQTPRYLIKTRGQQVTLSCSPISGHRSVSWYQQTPGQGLQFLFEYFSETQRNKGNFPGRFSGRQFSNSRSEMNVSTLELGDSALYLCASSLAPSNTDTQYFGPGTRLTVL.

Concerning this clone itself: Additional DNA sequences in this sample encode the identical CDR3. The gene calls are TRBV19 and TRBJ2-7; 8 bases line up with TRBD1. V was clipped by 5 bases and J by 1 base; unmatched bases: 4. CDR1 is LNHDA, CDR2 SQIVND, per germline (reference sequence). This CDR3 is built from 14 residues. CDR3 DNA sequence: TGTGCCAGTAGTGCAACAGGGGGATCCTACGAGCAGTACTTC. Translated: CASSATGGSYEQYF.

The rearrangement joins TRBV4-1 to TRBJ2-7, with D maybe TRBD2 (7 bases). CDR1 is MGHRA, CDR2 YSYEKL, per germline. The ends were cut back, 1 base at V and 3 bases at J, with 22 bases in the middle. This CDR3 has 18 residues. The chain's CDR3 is CASSQVRPLRGASYEQYF. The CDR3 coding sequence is TGCGCCAGCAGCCAAGTAAGGCCCTTACGGGGGGCCAGCTACGAGCAGTACTTC.

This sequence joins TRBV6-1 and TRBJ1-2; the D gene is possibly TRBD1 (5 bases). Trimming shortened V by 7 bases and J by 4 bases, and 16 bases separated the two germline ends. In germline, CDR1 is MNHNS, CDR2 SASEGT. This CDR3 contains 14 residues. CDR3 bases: TGTGCCAGCACCGCCTCCCAGGGAATCTATGGCTACACCTTC. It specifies CASTASQGIYGYTF.

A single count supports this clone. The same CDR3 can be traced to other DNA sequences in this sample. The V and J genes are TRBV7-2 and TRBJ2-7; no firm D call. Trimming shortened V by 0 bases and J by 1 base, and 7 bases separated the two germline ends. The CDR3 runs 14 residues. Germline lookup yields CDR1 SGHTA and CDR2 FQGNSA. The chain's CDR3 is CASSLAGLSYEQYF. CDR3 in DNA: TGTGCCAGCAGCTTAGCCGGCTTGTCCTACGAGCAGTACTTC.

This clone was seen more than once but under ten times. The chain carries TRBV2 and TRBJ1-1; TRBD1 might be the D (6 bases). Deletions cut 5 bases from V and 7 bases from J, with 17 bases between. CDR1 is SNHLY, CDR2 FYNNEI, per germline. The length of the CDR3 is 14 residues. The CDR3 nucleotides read TGTGCCAGCAGTAAAAACTCCTTACAGGGTGAAGCTTTCTTT. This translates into CASSKNSLQGEAFF.